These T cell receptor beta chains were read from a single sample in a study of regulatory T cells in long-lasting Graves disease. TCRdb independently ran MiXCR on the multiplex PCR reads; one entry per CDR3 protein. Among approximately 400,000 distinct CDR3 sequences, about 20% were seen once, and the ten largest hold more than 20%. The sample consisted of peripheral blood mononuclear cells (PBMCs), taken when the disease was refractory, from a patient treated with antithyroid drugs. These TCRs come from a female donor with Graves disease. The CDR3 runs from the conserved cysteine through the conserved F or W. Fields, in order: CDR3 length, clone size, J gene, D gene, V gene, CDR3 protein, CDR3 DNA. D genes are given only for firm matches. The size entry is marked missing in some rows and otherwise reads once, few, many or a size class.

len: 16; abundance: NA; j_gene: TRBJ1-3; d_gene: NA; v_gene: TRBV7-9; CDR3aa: CASSLALQLSGNTIYF; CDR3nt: TGTGCCAGCAGCTTAGCGCTACAGCTCTCTGGAAACACCATATATTTT
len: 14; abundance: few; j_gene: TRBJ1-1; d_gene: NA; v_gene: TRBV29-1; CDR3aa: CSVEFLEVNTEAFF; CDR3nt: TGCAGCGTTGAATTTCTTGAAGTGAACACTGAAGCTTTCTTT
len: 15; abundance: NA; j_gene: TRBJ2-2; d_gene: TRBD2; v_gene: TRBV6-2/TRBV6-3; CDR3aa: CASRPTSAAAGELFF; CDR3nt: TGTGCCAGCAGACCCACTAGCGCGGCGGCCGGGGAGCTGTTTTTT
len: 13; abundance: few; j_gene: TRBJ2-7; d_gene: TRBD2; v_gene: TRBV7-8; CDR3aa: CASSLGLAGSGYF; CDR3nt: TGTGCCAGCAGCTTAGGCTTAGCGGGCTCGGGGTACTTC
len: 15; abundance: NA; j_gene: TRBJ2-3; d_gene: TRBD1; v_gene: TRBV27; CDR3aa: CASRPAGGVTDTQYF; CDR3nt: TGTGCCAGCAGGCCGGCAGGGGGCGTCACAGATACGCAGTATTTT
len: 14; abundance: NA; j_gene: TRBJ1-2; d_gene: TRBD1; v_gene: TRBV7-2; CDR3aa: CASSQSDRGDGYTF; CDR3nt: TGTGCCAGCAGCCAATCGGACAGGGGGGATGGCTACACCTTC
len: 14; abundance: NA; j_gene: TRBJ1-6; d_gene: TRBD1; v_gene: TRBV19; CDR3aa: CASSSRTGMSPLHF; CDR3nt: TGTGCCAGTAGTAGCCGGACAGGGATGTCACCCCTCCACTTT
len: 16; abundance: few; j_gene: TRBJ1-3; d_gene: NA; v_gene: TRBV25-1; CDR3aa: CASSGAGLSGGNTIYF; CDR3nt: TGTGCCAGCAGTGGGGCAGGTCTCTCGGGAGGAAACACCATATATTTT
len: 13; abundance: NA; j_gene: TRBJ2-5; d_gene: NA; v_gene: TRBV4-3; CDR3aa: CASSQDWQETQYF; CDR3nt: TGCGCCAGCAGCCAAGATTGGCAAGAGACCCAGTACTTC
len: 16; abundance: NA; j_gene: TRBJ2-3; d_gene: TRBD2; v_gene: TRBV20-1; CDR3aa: CSARGAQRELPDTQYF; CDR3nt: TGCAGTGCTAGAGGGGCCCAGCGGGAGCTCCCAGATACGCAGTATTTT
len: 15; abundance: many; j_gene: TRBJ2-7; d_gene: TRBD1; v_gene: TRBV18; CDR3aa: CASSPVSGGINEQYF; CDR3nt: TGTGCCAGCTCACCAGTCTCAGGGGGCATAAACGAGCAGTACTTC
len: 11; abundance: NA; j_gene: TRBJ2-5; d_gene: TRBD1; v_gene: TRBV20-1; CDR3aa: CSGTDQETQYF; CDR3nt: TGCAGCGGGACAGACCAAGAGACCCAGTACTTC
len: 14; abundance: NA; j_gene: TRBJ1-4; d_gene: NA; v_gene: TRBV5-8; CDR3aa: CASSYRTQDEKLFF; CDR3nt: TGTGCCAGCAGCTATCGTACCCAGGATGAAAAACTGTTTTTT
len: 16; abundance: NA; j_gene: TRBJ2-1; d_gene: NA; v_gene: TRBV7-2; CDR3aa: CASSLDGSSRYNEQFF; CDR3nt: TGTGCCAGCAGCTTAGACGGGTCTAGCAGATACAATGAGCAGTTCTTC
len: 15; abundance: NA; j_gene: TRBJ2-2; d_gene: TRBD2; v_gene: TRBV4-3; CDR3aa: CASSQASGMARELFF; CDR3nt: TGCGCCAGCAGCCAAGCTAGCGGGATGGCGCGGGAGCTGTTTTTT
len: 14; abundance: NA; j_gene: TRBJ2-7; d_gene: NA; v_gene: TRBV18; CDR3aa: CASSPSSVSGFRYF; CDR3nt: TGTGCCAGCTCACCATCCTCGGTTAGCGGTTTCAGGTACTTC
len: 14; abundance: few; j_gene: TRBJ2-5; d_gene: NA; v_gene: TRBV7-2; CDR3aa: CASSLRAPQETQYF; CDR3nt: TGTGCCAGCAGCCTCCGGGCCCCGCAGGAGACCCAGTACTTC
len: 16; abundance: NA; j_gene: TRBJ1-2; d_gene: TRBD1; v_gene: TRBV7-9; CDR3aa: CASSETLGTGNYGYTF; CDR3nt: TGTGCCAGCAGCGAAACTTTAGGGACAGGGAACTATGGCTACACCTTC
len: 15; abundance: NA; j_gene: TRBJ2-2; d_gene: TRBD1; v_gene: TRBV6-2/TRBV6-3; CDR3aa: CASRKRDRVLGELFF; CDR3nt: TGTGCCAGCAGGAAAAGGGACAGGGTTTTAGGGGAGCTGTTTTTT
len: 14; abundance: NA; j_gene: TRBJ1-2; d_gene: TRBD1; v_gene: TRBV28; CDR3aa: CASIPGGNNYGYTF; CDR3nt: TGTGCCAGCATTCCAGGGGGCAATAACTATGGCTACACCTTC
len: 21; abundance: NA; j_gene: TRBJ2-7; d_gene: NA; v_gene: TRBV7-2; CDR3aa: CASSLSPYDTEGGNIGYEQYF; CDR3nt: TGTGCCAGCAGCTTAAGCCCCTATGACACCGAGGGGGGAAACATAGGCTACGAGCAGTACTTC
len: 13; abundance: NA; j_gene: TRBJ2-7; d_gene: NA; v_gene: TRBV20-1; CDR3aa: CSASGDTDYEQYF; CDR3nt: TGCAGTGCCAGTGGGGACACGGATTACGAGCAGTACTTC
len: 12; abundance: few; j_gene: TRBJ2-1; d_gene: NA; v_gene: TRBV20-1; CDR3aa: CSASGLINEQFF; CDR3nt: TGCAGTGCTAGCGGACTTATCAATGAGCAGTTCTTC
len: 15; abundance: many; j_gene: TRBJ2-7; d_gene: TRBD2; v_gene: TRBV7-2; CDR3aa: CASSLEGLAGDEQYF; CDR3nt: TGTGCCAGCAGCTTAGAAGGACTAGCGGGAGACGAGCAGTACTTC
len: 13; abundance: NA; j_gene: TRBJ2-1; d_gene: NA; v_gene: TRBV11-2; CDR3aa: CASSLAEGYEQFF; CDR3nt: TGTGCCAGCAGCTTAGCGGAAGGTTATGAGCAGTTCTTC
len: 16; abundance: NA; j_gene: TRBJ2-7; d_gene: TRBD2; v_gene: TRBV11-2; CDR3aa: CASNLDSGMAYYEQYF; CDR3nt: TGTGCCAGCAACTTAGATAGCGGGATGGCCTACTACGAGCAGTACTTC
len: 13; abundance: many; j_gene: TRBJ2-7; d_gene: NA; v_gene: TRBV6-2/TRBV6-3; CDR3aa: CASSYSSSYEQYF; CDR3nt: TGTGCCAGCAGTTACTCCAGCTCCTACGAGCAGTACTTC
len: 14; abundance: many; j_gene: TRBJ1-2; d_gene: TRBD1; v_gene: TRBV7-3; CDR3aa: CASSQRGQGDGYTF; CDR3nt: TGTGCCAGCAGCCAGAGGGGACAGGGTGATGGCTACACCTTC
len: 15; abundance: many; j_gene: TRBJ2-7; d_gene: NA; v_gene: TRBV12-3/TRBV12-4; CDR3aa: CASSPVSGQFYEQYF; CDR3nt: TGTGCCAGCAGCCCGGTTAGCGGACAGTTCTACGAGCAGTACTTC
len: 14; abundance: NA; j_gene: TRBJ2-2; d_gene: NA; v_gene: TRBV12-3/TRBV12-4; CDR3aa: CASSLSPSGGELFF; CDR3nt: TGTGCCAGCAGTTTAAGCCCTTCCGGCGGGGAGCTGTTTTTT
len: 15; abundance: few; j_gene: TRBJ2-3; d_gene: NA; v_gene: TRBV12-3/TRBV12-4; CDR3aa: CASSPGTSRTDTQYF; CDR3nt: TGTGCCAGCAGCCCCGGGACATCCCGCACAGATACGCAGTATTTT